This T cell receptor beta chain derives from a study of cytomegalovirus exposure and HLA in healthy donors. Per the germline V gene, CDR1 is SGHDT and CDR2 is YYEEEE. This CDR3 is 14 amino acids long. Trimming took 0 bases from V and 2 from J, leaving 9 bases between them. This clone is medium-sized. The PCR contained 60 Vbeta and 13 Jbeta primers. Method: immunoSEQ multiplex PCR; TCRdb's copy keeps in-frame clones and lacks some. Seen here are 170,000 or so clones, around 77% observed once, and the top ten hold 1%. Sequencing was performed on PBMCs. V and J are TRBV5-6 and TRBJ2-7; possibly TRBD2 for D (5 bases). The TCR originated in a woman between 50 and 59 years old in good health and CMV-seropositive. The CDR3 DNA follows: TGTGCCAGCAGCTTGGTAGACGGGACCTACGAGCAGTACTTC. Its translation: CASSLVDGTYEQYF.